This is a list of T cell receptor beta chains from one sample in a study of cytomegalovirus exposure and HLA in healthy donors. Sequenced by immunoSEQ multiplex PCR; TCRdb stores in-frame clones only, minus some. The sample holds around 210,000 clones, around 84% seen once. The sample taken for sequencing was PBMCs. These receptors were obtained from a girl aged 2-15 years in good health and CMV-seronegative. Both conserved end residues are part of each CDR3. The D gene is left open where the match is weak. Clone size, where shown, is once, few, many, or a class for clones that have expanded.

J	size	V	D	length	DNA	CDR3
TRBJ1-2	.	TRBV5-4	.	14	TGTGCCAGCAGCTCCTGGACTGATAACTATGGCTACACCTTC	CASSSWTDNYGYTF
TRBJ2-3	.	TRBV30	.	13	TGTGCCTGGAGCCGCGGACTCACAGATACGCAGTATTTT	CAWSRGLTDTQYF
TRBJ2-1	.	TRBV30	TRBD2	14	TGTGCCTGGAGTCGTCGTCCTAGCGGCTGGGGGCAGTTCTTC	CAWSRRPSGWGQFF
TRBJ1-2	few	TRBV5-1	TRBD1	15	TGCGCCAGCAGCTTTGGGCCGGGACAGGGATATGGCTACACCTTC	CASSFGPGQGYGYTF
TRBJ1-2	.	TRBV5-4	TRBD1	16	TGTGCCAGCAGCCCAGATTCCGGACAGGGGGCGCGTGGCTACACCTTC	CASSPDSGQGARGYTF
TRBJ1-2	.	TRBV2	TRBD1	15	TGTGCCAGCAGTGAACTTCACGACAGGGATCGTGGCTACACCTTC	CASSELHDRDRGYTF
TRBJ2-1	.	TRBV15	.	16	TGTGCCACCAGCAGGGGCCAGGGCCGTTCCTACAATGAGCAGTTCTTC	CATSRGQGRSYNEQFF
TRBJ1-5	.	TRBV30	.	13	TGTGCCTGGAGTGGGGGGGGCAATCAGCCCCAGCATTTT	CAWSGGGNQPQHF
TRBJ2-3	.	TRBV9	TRBD2	15	TGTGCCAGCAGCGTAGAGCGGGGTCACACAGATACGCAGTATTTT	CASSVERGHTDTQYF
TRBJ2-3	.	TRBV10-3	TRBD1	16	TGTGCCATCAGCCGACCCGGACAGGTGAGCACAGATACGCAGTATTTT	CAISRPGQVSTDTQYF
TRBJ2-6	few	TRBV7-9	.	15	TGTGCCAGCAGCTTCGACAGGTCTGGGGCCAACGTCCTGACTTTC	CASSFDRSGANVLTF
TRBJ2-3	.	TRBV11-2	TRBD2	15	TGTGCCAGCAGGCTACTAGCGGGGGGGCCCCATACGCAGTATTTT	CASRLLAGGPHTQYF
TRBJ2-1	.	TRBV7-9	.	15	TGTGCCAGCAGCTTAGCCCCGGGACAAGACAATGAGCAGTTCTTC	CASSLAPGQDNEQFF
TRBJ1-2	.	TRBV27	.	14	TGTGCCAGCAGTCACAACAGGGTTTCCTATGGCTACACCTTC	CASSHNRVSYGYTF
TRBJ1-1	.	TRBV15	.	13	TGTGCCACCAGCCGACAGATGAACACTGAAGCTTTCTTT	CATSRQMNTEAFF
TRBJ1-5	.	TRBV5-8	TRBD1	16	TGTGCCAGCAGCTTGGCCTGGGGACAGGGAGGCCAGCCCCAGCATTTT	CASSLAWGQGGQPQHF